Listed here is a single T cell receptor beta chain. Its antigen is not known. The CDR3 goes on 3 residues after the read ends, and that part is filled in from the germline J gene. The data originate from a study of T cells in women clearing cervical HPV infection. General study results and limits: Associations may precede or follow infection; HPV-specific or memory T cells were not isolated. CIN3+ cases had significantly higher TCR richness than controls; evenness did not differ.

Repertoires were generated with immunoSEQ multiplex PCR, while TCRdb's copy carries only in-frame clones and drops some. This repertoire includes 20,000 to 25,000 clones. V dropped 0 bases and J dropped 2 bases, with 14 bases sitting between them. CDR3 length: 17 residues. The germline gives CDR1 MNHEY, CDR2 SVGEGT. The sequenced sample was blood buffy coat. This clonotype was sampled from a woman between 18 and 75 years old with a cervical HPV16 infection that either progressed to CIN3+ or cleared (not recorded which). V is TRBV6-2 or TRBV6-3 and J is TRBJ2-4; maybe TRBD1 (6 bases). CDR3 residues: CASSYSGARGTKNIQYF. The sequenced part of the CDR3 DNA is TGTGCCAGCAGTTACTCGGGGGCCCGCGGAACCAAAAACATT.